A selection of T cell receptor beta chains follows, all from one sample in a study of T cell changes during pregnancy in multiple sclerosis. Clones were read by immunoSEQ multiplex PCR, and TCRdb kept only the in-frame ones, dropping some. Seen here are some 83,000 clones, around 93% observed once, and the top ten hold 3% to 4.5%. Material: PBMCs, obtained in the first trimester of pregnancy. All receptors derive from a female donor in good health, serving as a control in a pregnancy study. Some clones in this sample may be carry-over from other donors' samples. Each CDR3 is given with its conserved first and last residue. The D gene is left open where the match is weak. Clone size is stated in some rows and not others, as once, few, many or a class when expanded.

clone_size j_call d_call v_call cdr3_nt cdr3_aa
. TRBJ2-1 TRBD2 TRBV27 TGTGCCAGCAGTACCTACCCAGGGGCTAGCGGGAGACCCCTCTCCTACAATGAGCAGTTCTTC CASSTYPGASGRPLSYNEQFF
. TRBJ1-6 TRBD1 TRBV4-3 TGCGCCAGCAGCCAAGAGCGGACAGGGGGTCTTTCACCCCTCCACTTT CASSQERTGGLSPLHF
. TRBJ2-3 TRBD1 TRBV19 TGTGCCAGTAGTATAGCCGGGACAGGGGGCTTAACAGATACGCAGTATTTT CASSIAGTGGLTDTQYF
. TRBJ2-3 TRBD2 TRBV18 TGTGCCAGCTCACCACCGGGGGGGTCAGATACGCAGTATTTT CASSPPGGSDTQYF
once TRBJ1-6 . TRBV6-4 TGTGCCAGCAGTGACTCGAGAAGTTCACCCCTCCACTTT CASSDSRSSPLHF
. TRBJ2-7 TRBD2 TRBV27 TGTGCCAGCAGTTTATTTCCTAGCGGGACCGCTAGCGAGCAGTACTTC CASSLFPSGTASEQYF
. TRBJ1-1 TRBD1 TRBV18 TGTGCCAGCTCCGACAGGGGGGAAGCTTTCTTT CASSDRGEAFF
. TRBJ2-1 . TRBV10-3 TGTGCCATCAGTGAGTCCGGGGGTGAGCAGTTCTTC CAISESGGEQFF
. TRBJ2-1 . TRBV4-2 TGTGCCAGCAGCCAAGAAGGCGGTGAGCAGTTCTTC CASSQEGGEQFF
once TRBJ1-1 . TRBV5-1 TGCGCCAGCAGCTTGGTCGCAGGGTCCCTGAAAGCTTTCTTT CASSLVAGSLKAFF
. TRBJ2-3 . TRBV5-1 TGCGCCAGCAGCCAAACTGGCACAGATACGCAGTATTTT CASSQTGTDTQYF
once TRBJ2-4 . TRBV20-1 TGCAGTGCTTCAGGGGTTAACATTCAGTACTTC CSASGVNIQYF
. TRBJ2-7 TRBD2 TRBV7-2 TGTGCCAGCAGCCTAAGTGGGACTAGCGGGACCTTGACCTACGAGCAGTACTTC CASSLSGTSGTLTYEQYF
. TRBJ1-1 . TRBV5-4 TGTGCCAGCAGTTCCGGAGGAATCACTGAAGCTTTCTTT CASSSGGITEAFF
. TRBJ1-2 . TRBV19 TGTGCCAGTAGACGCTCCTCGGGTGGTTTATATGGCTACACCTTC CASRRSSGGLYGYTF
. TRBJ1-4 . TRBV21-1 TGTGCCAGCAGCAAAAGTGGACAGTTTTTT CASSKSGQFF
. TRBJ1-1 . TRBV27 TGTGCCAGCAGTTTCTACAACATAGGGGTTGGCACTGAAGCTTTCTTT CASSFYNIGVGTEAFF
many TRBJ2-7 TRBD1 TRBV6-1 TGTGCCAGCACTCAGGAACAGGGGGGATCCTACGAGCAGTACTTC CASTQEQGGSYEQYF
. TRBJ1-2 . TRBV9 TGTGCCAGCAGCGTAGCAGGGGAGAGTGATGGCTACACCTTC CASSVAGESDGYTF
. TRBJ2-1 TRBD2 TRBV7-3 TGTGCCAGCAGCTTAGTAGCGGGAACATCGGATGAGCAGTTCTTC CASSLVAGTSDEQFF
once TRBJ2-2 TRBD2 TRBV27 TGTGCCAGCAGTTTACCGGCTAGCGGGCCTAACACCGGGGAGCTGTTTTTT CASSLPASGPNTGELFF
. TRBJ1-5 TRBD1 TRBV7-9 TGTGCCAGCAGCTCGACAGGGAACAATCAGCCCCAGCATTTT CASSSTGNNQPQHF
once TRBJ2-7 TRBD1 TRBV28 TGTGCCAGCAGTACGGGACAGGGGGTAGGAGAGCAGTACTTC CASSTGQGVGEQYF
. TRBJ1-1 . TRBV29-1 TGCAGCGTTGAAGATCCTGGGGGGGAAACTGAAGCTTTCTTT CSVEDPGGETEAFF
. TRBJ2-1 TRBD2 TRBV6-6 TGTGCCAGCAGTTACCAACTAGCGGGAGGTCAGAATGAGCAGTTCTTC CASSYQLAGGQNEQFF
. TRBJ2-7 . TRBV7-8 TGTGCCAGCAGCTTAACCCCGGGACTCCTGAACTACGAGCAGTACTTC CASSLTPGLLNYEQYF
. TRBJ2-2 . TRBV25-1 TGTGCCAGCAGTGCTGAGGGAAACACCGGGGAGCTGTTTTTT CASSAEGNTGELFF
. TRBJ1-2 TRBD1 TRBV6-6 TGTGCCAGCATCTACAGGGGGAACTATGGCTACACCTTC CASIYRGNYGYTF
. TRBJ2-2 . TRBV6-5 TGTGCCAGCAGCGACAGGTACACGAACACCGGGGAGCTGTTTTTT CASSDRYTNTGELFF
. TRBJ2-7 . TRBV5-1 TGCGCCAGCAGCTTGGCCAAAGTCGAAGGCCCTAGCTCCTACGAGCAGTACTTC CASSLAKVEGPSSYEQYF
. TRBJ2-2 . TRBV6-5 TGTGCCAGCACGTGGAGGAACACCGGGGAGCTGTTTTTT CASTWRNTGELFF
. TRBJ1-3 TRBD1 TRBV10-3 TGTGCCATCAGGCCGGACAGGGGAGTAGGAAACACCATATATTTT CAIRPDRGVGNTIYF
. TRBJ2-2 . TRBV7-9 TGTGCCAGCAGCCACACGGGTGGTGACACCGGGGAGCTGTTTTTT CASSHTGGDTGELFF
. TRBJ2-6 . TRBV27 TGTGCCAGCAGTTTACAGGGCCTTTCCCCTGGGGCCAACGTCCTGACTTTC CASSLQGLSPGANVLTF
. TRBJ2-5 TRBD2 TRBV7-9 TGTGCCAGCAGCTTAGCAAGCGGGGGGCCTGGGGCGACCCAGTACTTC CASSLASGGPGATQYF
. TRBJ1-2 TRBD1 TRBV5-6 TGTGCCAGCAGCTTTGGCAGGGGGACGGAGGGCTACACCTTC CASSFGRGTEGYTF
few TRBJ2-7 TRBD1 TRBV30 TGTGCCTGGAGGGTAGCCTTTGGGACAGGCTTCTACGAGCAGTACTTC CAWRVAFGTGFYEQYF
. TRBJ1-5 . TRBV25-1 TGTGCCAGCAGTGAATGGTCAGGCAGCAATCAGCCCCAGCATTTT CASSEWSGSNQPQHF
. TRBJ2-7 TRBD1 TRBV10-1 TGCGCCAGCAGTGAGACCGGGACAGGGACCTACGAGCAGTACTTC CASSETGTGTYEQYF
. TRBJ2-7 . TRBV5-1 TGCGCCAGCAGCTTGTTGGAGGCTTCCTACGAGCAGTACTTC CASSLLEASYEQYF
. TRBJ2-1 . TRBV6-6 TGTGCCAGCAGTTTCGGGGGGCACAATGAGCAGTTCTTC CASSFGGHNEQFF
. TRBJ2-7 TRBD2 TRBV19 TGTGCCAGTAGTGCATCCGGGACTACCCCGGGCGAGCAGTACTTC CASSASGTTPGEQYF
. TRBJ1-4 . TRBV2 TGTGCCAGCAGTTCCTCTAATGAAAAACTGTTTTTT CASSSSNEKLFF
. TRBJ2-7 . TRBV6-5 TGTGCCAGCACCGAAGGGGGGGGAATTGGCGAGCAGTACTTC CASTEGGGIGEQYF
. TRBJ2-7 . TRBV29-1 TGCAGCGTTGCTGGCTCAGGCTACGAGCAGTACTTC CSVAGSGYEQYF
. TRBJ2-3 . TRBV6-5 TGTGCCAGCAGTTACGAGGGAAAAGATACGCAGTATTTT CASSYEGKDTQYF
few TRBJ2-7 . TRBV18 TGTGCCAGCGGAGAGACCGTGTACGAGCAGTACTTC CASGETVYEQYF
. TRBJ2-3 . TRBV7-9 TGTGCCAGCAGCTCGTTCAGGTCTAGCACAGATACGCAGTATTTT CASSSFRSSTDTQYF
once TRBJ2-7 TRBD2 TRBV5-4 TGTGCCAGCAGCATCGGGACTAGCGGGTTGGGTGAGCAGTACTTC CASSIGTSGLGEQYF
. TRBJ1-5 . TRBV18 TGTGCCAGCTCACCCCAGGGGAATCAGCCCCAGCATTTT CASSPQGNQPQHF
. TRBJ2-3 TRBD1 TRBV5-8 TGTGCCAGCAGCCGCCCGACAGGGTGGACAGATACGCAGTATTTT CASSRPTGWTDTQYF
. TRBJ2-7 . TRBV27 TGTGCCAAAGGCGGGACTCCGATGCTTATCTACGAGCAGTACTTC CAKGGTPMLIYEQYF
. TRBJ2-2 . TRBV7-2 TGTGCCAGCAGTCTAAACGATTACCCCACCGGGGAGCTGTTTTTT CASSLNDYPTGELFF